These 6 T cell receptor beta chains were sequenced from one sample in a study of T cells in Graves' hyperthyroidism and ophthalmopathy. Regions amplified from RNA transcripts were the TCR beta CDR3 regions. First-round RT-PCR with HTBI primers amplified the TCR CDR3 region. In TCRdb, the multiplex PCR reads were re-called with MiXCR into one record per CDR3 protein. The sample comprises some 360,000 distinct CDR3 sequences, about a sixth of which are singletons, and about 16% rests with the top ten. Sequenced: blood. The receptors shown here come from a woman in her 40s with Graves' ophthalmopathy.

This sequence joins TRBV7-6 and TRBJ2-5, with 7 bases aligning to TRBD1. The germline V gene has CDR1 SGHVS and CDR2 FNYEAQ. The junction had 6 bases not matched to a gene; V was cut back by 4 bases and J by 4 bases. This CDR3 spans 14 amino acids. CDR3 sequence: CASSWVRDRETQYF. DNA for the CDR3: TGTGCCAGCAGCTGGGTGAGGGACAGAGAGACCCAGTACTTC.

Many counts were recorded for this clonotype. CDR3 protein: CASSPSGVTGGFEQYF. DNA of the CDR3: TGCGCCAGCAGCCCTAGTGGGGTGACAGGGGGCTTCGAGCAGTACTTC. J is TRBJ2-7 and V is TRBV4-1, with TRBD1 matching 10 bases. This CDR3 comprises 16 residues. Germline lookup yields CDR1 MGHRA and CDR2 YSYEKL. Trimming cost V 4 bases and J 6 bases; bases outside gene matches: 12.

Ten or more counts support this clonotype. The CDR3 here is CASRTSKTDRGVPYEQYF. DNA of the CDR3: TGTGCCAGCAGGACCTCCAAGACAGACAGGGGGGTCCCCTACGAGCAGTACTTC. The chain uses TRBV2 and TRBJ2-7; 9 bases map to TRBD1. The CDR3 has 18 amino acids. J lost 2 bases, V lost 6 bases, and 17 bases had no gene match. The germline gives CDR1 SNHLY, CDR2 FYNNEI.

The sample holds many counts of this clonotype. This sequence joins TRBV5-1 and TRBJ1-1; no definite D call. V lost 3 bases and J 9 bases, leaving 15 bases between the germline ends. The germline V gene has CDR1 SGHRS and CDR2 YFSETQ. This CDR3 comprises 13 residues. DNA for the CDR3: TGCGCCAGCAGCTCTCCTGGGAGTCCAAAAGCTTTCTTT. Translating it yields CASSSPGSPKAFF.

The table lists this clonotype with many counts. The CDR3 DNA reads TGTGCCAGCAGAGGCGGGACAGGGAACACTGAAGCTTTCTTT. This codes for CASRGGTGNTEAFF. The chain links TRBV2 to TRBJ1-1, with 8 bases lining up with TRBD1. V shed 6 bases, J shed 1 base, and the junction held 4 bases outside the gene matches. Per germline, CDR1 SNHLY and CDR2 FYNNEI. The CDR3 length is 14 residues. Together with reference TRBV2 and TRBJ1-1, the CDR3 gives the full variable domain: EPEVTQTPSHQVTQMGQEVILRCVPISNHLYFYWYRQILGQKVEFLVSFYNNEISEKSEIFDDQFSVERPDGSNFTLKIRSTKLEDSAMYFCASRGGTGNTEAFFGQGTRLTVV.

This clonotype has ten or more counts. The chain couples TRBV5-5 to TRBJ1-2, with D possibly matching TRBD1 (5 bases). The germline CDR1 and CDR2 sequences are SGHKS and YYEKEE (reference sequence). The germline V and J ends were trimmed by 1 base and 5 bases, with 15 bases remaining between them. The CDR3 is 15 residues long. CDR3 amino acids: CASSLLTGLEYGYTF. The CDR3 DNA is TGTGCCAGCAGCTTGCTCACAGGCTTAGAGTATGGCTACACCTTC.